This TCR beta chain was retrieved from a study of CD8 T cells in ankylosing spondylitis. Findings and limits, study-wide: Seemingly characteristic of ankylosing spondylitis blood was a TCR beta motif consisting of about 8 highly homologous variants. Relatively rare in peripheral blood, disease-linked clones were also CD8+. Prior literature has documented some motif variants in synovial fluid and blood from reactive arthritis.

This clonotype was recorded only once. The antigen remains unidentified. Library preparation for TCR beta used quantitative 5'-RACE with molecular barcodes. TCRdb re-derived calls from the 5' RACE reads in MiXCR, one entry per CDR3 protein. The sample has hundreds of thousands of distinct CDR3 sequences; about 20% are singletons. V shed 3 bases and J 8 bases; nucleotides not matched to a gene: 4. The CDR3 has 14 residues. Germline assignment: CDR1 LNHNV and CDR2 YYDKDF (reference sequence). This chain connects TRBV15 to TRBJ1-4, with 9 bases fitting TRBD1. This receptor was taken from a male donor with ankylosing spondylitis or in good health (not recorded which). Sequenced sample: blood, either unsorted or a sorted T cell fraction (not recorded which). The CDR3 bases are TGTGCCACCAGCAGCCGACAGGGGGAAGAAAAACTGTTTTTT. This translates into CATSSRQGEEKLFF.